The entry below gives a single TCR beta chain sequence along with its context. Its antigen is still unknown. The sample holds no much larger clone one base away, and base qualities are not on file. The record originates from a study of Ad26.COV2.S vaccination and SARS-CoV-2 variants (dated by TCRdb to the early 2020s). A note on the overall study: Vaccine-arm donors came from COV1001, a multicentre, randomized, double-blind, placebo-controlled phase I-IIa trial of Ad26.COV2.S in healthy adults. Ad26.COV2.S was administered intramuscularly at 5 x 10^10 or 1 x 10^11 viral particles, either as a single shot or as two shots given 56 days apart. TCRbeta repertoire sequencing was used to assess the specificity and breadth of SARS-CoV-2-reactive T cell receptors after Ad26.COV2.S vaccination. A total of roughly 32 samples were included in the TCR-sequenced set, comprising around 19 Ad26.COV2.S vaccine recipients, 5 placebo recipients and 8 SARS-CoV-2 convalescent individuals. Trial participants were randomized into five groups of five, in which low-dose or high-dose Ad26.COV2.S was given once or twice, or placebo was given on both occasions. Investigators remained blinded to trial group allocation during experiments and outcome assessment.

CDR1 and CDR2 were assigned from the germline V gene (reference sequence) as MNHNY and SVGAGI. The trim is 6 bases for V and 3 bases for J, with a gap of 9 bases between the germline ends. The CDR3 starts with the cysteine, ends with the phenylalanine, and has 12 residues. Solely the CDR3 DNA is kept, with 36 bases framed from the first base. TCRbeta CDR3 regions were sequenced with the immunoSEQ Assay. After extraction, genomic DNA underwent amplification by bias-controlled multiplex PCR, followed by high-throughput sequencing. In the paper's pipeline: To quantify the absolute abundance of each unique TCRbeta CDR3 region, sequences were collapsed and filtered. Usable DNA was measured by amplifying reference genes present in all nucleated cells, and TCRbeta template counts were normalized to that usable DNA to estimate T cell fraction. Repertoire TCRs were annotated as SARS-CoV-2-specific by exact matching of V gene, CDR3 amino acid sequence and J gene to a known reactive TCR set. MIRA supplied the reference SARS-CoV-2 TCR set, which was filtered for enrichment in COVID-19-positive ImmuneCODE repertoires so that public or cross-reactive TCRs were removed. Based on the MIRA antigens, annotated TCRs were further analysed at the level of specific ORF or position within ORF. Breadth was defined as the number of annotated unique rearrangements divided by the total number of unique productive rearrangements, and depth was defined as the summed frequency of the annotated unique rearrangements. TCR breadth was compared between groups using two-sided Wilcoxon rank-sum tests. TCRdb carries this immuneACCESS record with in-frame sequences only. Its versions omit some clonotypes, under half of them owing to an unresolved V gene in the studies checked, with the rest unexplained. For V, J and clone size, that table is used; D and trimming come from the DNA. Counted in this sample were 360,000 or so clones; about 89% of them appeared once. 1.9% of the sample comes from the top ten.

General findings and caveats noted by the study authors: Ad26.COV2.S recipients had higher spike-specific TCR breadth than placebo recipients (P = 0.0014). Comparable non-spike TCR breadth was observed between vaccine and placebo recipients, consistent with only spike being contained in the vaccine. After vaccination, substantial breadth of spike-specific CD8+ and CD4+ T cell responses was reported. It was noted by the authors that total T cell responses may have been underestimated by the TCR breadth and depth analyses. The study was not powered for comparison of responses between vaccine doses or regimens.

The treatment or condition label here, explained by the study, means: around 19 received Ad26.COV2.S at low or high dose, single or two shots; several received placebo; per-sample allocation not given. Repertoires of vaccine and placebo recipients were sequenced from samples collected on day 63 after the first injection. Between 29 July and 7 August 2020, Cohort 1b enrolled about 27 adults aged 18-55 years at one site in Boston, USA. Ad26.COV2.S consisted of a replication-incompetent adenovirus type 26 vector by which a prefusion-stabilized SARS-CoV-2 spike protein from the original Wuhan strain was expressed.

The input for sequencing was peripheral blood, taken in a trial of Ad26.COV2.S vaccine versus placebo. The rearrangement joined TRBV6-6 to TRBJ2-7; too little of a D gene remains to name it. This TCR came from a person between 18 and 65 years old who received the Ad26.COV2.S COVID-19 vaccine or a placebo. CDR3 region: CASRGSGYEQYF. Read as DNA, the sequence is TGTGCCAGCAGGGGAAGTGGCTACGAGCAGTACTTC.